The 24 T cell receptor beta chains reported below all come from one sample, sequenced in a study of somatic mutations in cytotoxic T cells in rheumatoid arthritis. Some clones are missing from TCRdb's copy, which holds only in-frame ones; the method was immunoSEQ multiplex PCR. The data hold tens of thousands of clones, with 82% observed a single time. The sequenced sample was CD8+ T cells sorted from blood. These receptors originate from a man aged 50 to 60 in good health.

The J gene is TRBJ1-1, the V gene TRBV7-9, with 7 bases matching TRBD1. V gave up 2 bases and J gave up 5 bases; unmatched junction bases: 14. CDR3 length: 17 amino acids. Per germline, CDR1 SEHNR and CDR2 FQNEAQ (reference sequence). CDR3: CASSLPPAGGRSTEAFF. The DNA for the CDR3 is TGTGCCAGCAGCTTACCCCCGGCAGGGGGTAGGTCGACTGAAGCTTTCTTT.

CDR3 bases: TGTGCCAGCAGTTTCGTAGCGGGAGCCTACGAGCAGTACTTC. Its translation: CASSFVAGAYEQYF. This rearrangement joins TRBV27 to TRBJ2-7, with 9 bases that match TRBD2. This CDR3 has 14 residues. V lost 3 bases to trimming and J lost 2 bases; unmatched junction nucleotides: 2. Germline V CDR1 and CDR2: MNHEY, SMNVEV (reference sequence).

This rearrangement joins TRBV7-9 to TRBJ2-7, with TRBD1 matching 8 bases. The CDR3 consists of 13 residues. J gave up 3 bases and V 8 bases, and 6 bases lay outside the gene matches. Germline-derived CDR1 and CDR2 are SEHNR and FQNEAQ (reference sequence). For the CDR3, the DNA is TGTGCCAGCTCAGGACAGGGTCACTACGAGCAGTACTTC. This sequence encodes CASSGQGHYEQYF.

The chain is built from TRBV7-9 and TRBJ1-1; 8 nucleotides agree with TRBD1. Germline values: CDR1 SEHNR, CDR2 FQNEAQ (reference sequence). The junction had 3 bases not matched to a gene; V was cut back by 5 bases and J by 4 bases. The CDR3 has 13 amino acids. The CDR3 DNA reads as TGTGCCAGCAGCGACGGACAGGGCACTGAAGCTTTCTTT. Protein sequence: CASSDGQGTEAFF.

This chain uses TRBV13 with TRBJ2-7; D perhaps matches TRBD1 (6 bases). The CDR3 totals 14 residues. Trimming took off 6 bases at V and 2 bases at J, with 14 bases between the two ends. Germline V gene lookup returns CDR1 PRHDT and CDR2 FYEKMQ (reference sequence). DNA of the CDR3: TGTGCCAGCAGTAACCGGGACAAAACCTACGAGCAGTACTTC. As protein: CASSNRDKTYEQYF.

The chain joins TRBV27 to TRBJ1-3; D gene ambiguous. This CDR3 is built from 13 residues. Germline V gene data show CDR1 as MNHEY and CDR2 as SMNVEV (reference sequence). V lost 1 base and J lost 2, with 3 bases in between. CDR3 sequence (DNA): TGTGCCAGCAGTTTATACACTGGAAACACCATATATTTT. This translates into CASSLYTGNTIYF.

The gene calls are TRBV10-3 and TRBJ2-7; TRBD1 matches at 7 bases. The CDR3 sequence is 16 residues long. V lost 2 bases to trimming and J lost 4 bases; unmatched junction nucleotides: 11. Germline-derived CDR1 and CDR2 are ENHRY and SYGVKD. The DNA for the CDR3 is TGTGCCATCAGTGAGCCGAGGACAGGTACTCGTTACGAGCAGTACTTC. Translating it yields CAISEPRTGTRYEQYF.

The chain recombines TRBV5-1 with TRBJ1-1; D gene ambiguous. CDR3 length: 15 residues. Trimming removed 4 bases from V and 0 bases from J, with 13 bases in between. Germline V lookup: CDR1 SGHRS, CDR2 YFSETQ. CDR3 region: CASSAGRIMNTEAFF. The CDR3 nucleotides are TGCGCCAGCAGCGCCGGACGGATCATGAACACTGAAGCTTTCTTT.

The chain employs TRBV30 and TRBJ1-1; the match to TRBD1 covers 9 bases. Germline CDR1 reads GTSNPN; CDR2 reads SVGIG (reference sequence). The CDR3 is made up of 17 amino acids. V was clipped by 3 bases and J by 4 bases; unmatched bases: 15. CDR3 protein: CAWSPTGGLWFSTEAFF. CDR3 nucleotides: TGTGCCTGGAGCCCAACAGGGGGCCTTTGGTTTAGCACTGAAGCTTTCTTT. The full variable domain, in which reference TRBV30 and TRBJ1-1 provide the parts outside the CDR3, is SQTIHQWPATLVQPVGSPLSLECTVEGTSNPNLYWYRQAAGRGLQLLFYSVGIGQISSEVPQNLSASRPQDRQFILSSKKLLLSDSGFYLCAWSPTGGLWFSTEAFFGQGTRLTVV.

J is TRBJ1-1 and V is TRBV28; D remains ambiguous. The length of the CDR3 is 15 residues. Germline values: CDR1 MDHEN, CDR2 SYDVKM. Trimming pared 2 bases from V and 1 base from J, leaving 11 bases between. For the CDR3, the DNA is TGTGCCAGCAGTTTAAGTTTCCGGGGGAACACTGAAGCTTTCTTT. Its translation is CASSLSFRGNTEAFF.

This chain links TRBV19 with TRBJ2-7; maybe TRBD2 (6 bases). This CDR3 comprises 15 residues. V lost 5 bases to trimming and J lost 4 bases, with 18 bases between them. CDR1 and CDR2 (germline): LNHDA, SQIVND (reference sequence). The CDR3 nucleotides are TGTGCCAGTAGTCCTGGGAGGTATCAGTGGTACGAGCAGTACTTC. Translation gives CASSPGRYQWYEQYF.

This clone was counted once. The gene calls are TRBV27 and TRBJ2-7; 9 nucleotides line up with TRBD2. CDR1 MNHEY and CDR2 SMNVEV come from the germline V gene (reference sequence). The CDR3 has 13 residues. Trimming cost V 3 bases and J 3 bases; bases outside gene matches: 0. The CDR3 reads CASSFSGSYEQYF. CDR3 coding DNA: TGTGCCAGCAGTTTTAGCGGGAGCTACGAGCAGTACTTC.

The chain combines TRBV7-6 with TRBJ2-7; D perhaps matches TRBD2 (6 bases). Trimming cost V 4 bases and J 0 bases, with 10 bases left between them. The CDR3 totals 14 residues. Germline values: CDR1 SGHVS, CDR2 FNYEAQ. The DNA for the CDR3 is TGTGCCAGCAGCTCGGACGGGAGCTCCTACGAGCAGTACTTC. Its translation is CASSSDGSSYEQYF.

V and J are TRBV6-5 and TRBJ1-5, with D uncertain. Looked up from germline, CDR1 is MNHEY and CDR2 is SVGAGI. V was pared by 4 bases and J by 7 bases, with 11 bases between. This CDR3 has 13 amino acids. The CDR3 here is CASSSSGWQPQHF. The CDR3 DNA is TGTGCCAGCAGTTCGTCAGGATGGCAGCCCCAGCATTTT.

The chain has TRBV6-5 and TRBJ1-5, with TRBD1 as a possible D gene (6 bases). The CDR3 sequence is 14 residues long. Germline loops: CDR1 MNHEY, CDR2 SVGAGI. Between the trimmed V and J ends, which lost 6 bases and 2 bases, there was a span of 11 bases. CDR3 in amino acids: CASRQGIGNQPQHF. CDR3 nucleotides: TGTGCCAGCAGACAGGGCATCGGCAATCAGCCCCAGCATTTT.

V gene TRBV7-8 combines with J gene TRBJ2-2; 13 bases are shared with TRBD2. This CDR3 comprises 17 residues. Germline V gene lookup returns CDR1 SGHVS and CDR2 FQNEAQ. The trim removed 5 bases at V and 6 bases at J, leaving 9 bases unmatched. The CDR3 is CASSPTTSGRLAGELFF. The CDR3 bases are TGTGCCAGCAGCCCCACGACTAGCGGGAGGTTGGCCGGGGAGCTGTTTTTT.

This clone has just a few counts. This chain joins TRBV11-2 and TRBJ1-5, with D possibly TRBD1 on 5 matching bases. The germline CDR1 and CDR2 sequences are SGHAT and FQNNGV. Between the trimmed V and J ends, which lost 1 base and 7 bases, there was a span of 8 bases. The CDR3 covers 13 residues. The CDR3 bases are TGTGCCAGCAGCTTAGGAGGGGACCAGCCCCAGCATTTT. Translated: CASSLGGDQPQHF.

This clone is categorized as medium-sized. The V call is TRBV7-2, the J call TRBJ1-2, with D possibly matching TRBD1 (5 bases). The V end was cut by 2 bases, the J end by 1 base, with 14 bases between. This CDR3 spans 16 amino acids. CDR1 is SGHTA and CDR2 is FQGNSA in the germline V gene. The CDR3: CASSLNGPTDNYGYTF. The CDR3 DNA follows: TGTGCCAGCAGCTTAAACGGGCCGACAGATAACTATGGCTACACCTTC.

V is TRBV6-5 and J is TRBJ1-2; D gene uncertain. Germline lookup yields CDR1 MNHEY and CDR2 SVGAGI. V gave up 0 bases and J gave up 6 bases, with 8 bases separating them. The CDR3 extends over 13 amino acids. The CDR3 nucleotides read TGTGCCAGCAGTTACTCCACTACGAATGGCTACACCTTC. Protein product: CASSYSTTNGYTF.

The chain couples TRBV11-2 to TRBJ1-2; D is undetermined. There are 14 residues in the CDR3. In germline, CDR1 is SGHAT, CDR2 FQNNGV. With 5 bases removed from V and 7 bases from J, the gap between germline ends came to 17 bases. CDR3 DNA sequence: TGTGCCAGCAGCCCCCCAAGTAAGACGATTGGCTACACCTTC. Protein sequence: CASSPPSKTIGYTF. The complete variable domain, with remaining parts taken from reference TRBV11-2 and TRBJ1-2, reads EAGVAQSPRYKIIEKRQSVAFWCNPISGHATLYWYQQILGQGPKLLIQFQNNGVVDDSQLPKDRFSAERLKGVDSTLKIQPAKLEDSAVYLCASSPPSKTIGYTFGSGTRLTVV.

The chain uses TRBV11-2 and TRBJ2-5; D unclear. With 1 base removed from V and 5 bases from J, the gap between germline ends came to 14 bases. Germline CDR1 SGHAT, CDR2 FQNNGV. There are 15 residues in the CDR3. The CDR3 nucleotides read TGTGCCAGCAGCTTAGTTAGGGTGGGTCCGGAGACCCAGTACTTC. It translates to CASSLVRVGPETQYF.

V usage is TRBV19 and J usage is TRBJ2-1, with 14 bases fitting TRBD2. This CDR3 region has 16 residues. The J segment lost 8 bases and the V segment lost 5 bases, leaving 8 bases of the junction unmatched. CDR1 is LNHDA, CDR2 SQIVND, per germline (reference sequence). CDR3 sequence (DNA): TGTGCCAGTAGTCCTCGGACTAGCGGGAGGAAGTATGAGCAGTTCTTC. Its translation is CASSPRTSGRKYEQFF.

The chain carries TRBV4-1 and TRBJ2-2; D is ambiguous. V lost 3 bases, J lost 6 bases, and 11 bases lay in between. The CDR3 sequence is 14 residues long. Germline loops: CDR1 MGHRA, CDR2 YSYEKL. CDR3 nucleotide sequence: TGCGCCAGCAGCCAGTCTACAGTGGCCGGGGAGCTGTTTTTT. Its protein product is CASSQSTVAGELFF.

The chain has TRBV28 and TRBJ2-7; the match to TRBD2 covers 8 bases. V gave up 10 bases and J gave up 3 bases; unmatched junction bases: 5. The CDR3 runs 12 residues. The germline V gene has CDR1 MDHEN and CDR2 SYDVKM. Here the CDR3 DNA reads TGTGCCACGGGACTAGTAATCTACGAGCAGTACTTC. Its translation: CATGLVIYEQYF.